These T cell receptor beta chains were read from a single sample in a study of early T cells in non-severe SARS-CoV-2 infection. TCRdb processed the 5' RACE reads anew with MiXCR; each CDR3 protein has one entry. In the table there are fewer than 85,000 distinct CDR3 sequences, around 12% of which are singletons. What was sequenced was whole blood. All receptors come from an adult who was a healthcare worker with PCR-confirmed SARS-CoV-2 infection or an uninfected control (not recorded which). Both conserved end residues are part of each CDR3. A D gene is named only where the DNA matches it firmly. The size field is filled for only some rows; it gives once, few, many or a size class.

>TRBJ2-1|TRBV20-1|TRBD2|.
CSAGTSRSSEQFF
TGCAGTGCTGGGACTAGCCGGAGCAGTGAGCAATTCTTC
>TRBJ2-5|TRBV19|.|few
CASSIQGTAQYF
TGTGCCAGTAGTATTCAAGGCACAGCTCAGTACTTC
>TRBJ2-7|TRBV5-1|.|.
CASSLRLSSYEQYF
TGCGCCAGCAGCTTACGGCTGAGCTCCTACGAGCAGTACTTC
>TRBJ2-3|TRBV29-1|.|many
CSVESGGADTQYF
TGCAGCGTTGAATCGGGTGGGGCAGATACGCAGTATTTT
>TRBJ2-3|TRBV11-2|TRBD2|many
CASSFVRSGTTDTQYF
TGTGCCAGCAGCTTTGTCCGGAGCGGGACCACAGATACGCAGTATTTT
>TRBJ2-3|TRBV7-2|.|.
CASSLHQGSTDTQYF
TGTGCCAGCAGCCTCCACCAGGGAAGCACAGATACGCAGTATTTT
>TRBJ2-1|TRBV12-3/TRBV12-4|.|many
CASRGFWTREPGSNEQFF
TGTGCCAGCAGGGGATTCTGGACGAGGGAGCCCGGGAGTAATGAGCAGTTCTTC
>TRBJ2-7|TRBV18|.|few
CASSAGHRYEQYF
TGTGCCAGCTCAGCGGGACACAGGTACGAGCAGTACTTC
>TRBJ2-4|TRBV6-1|TRBD2|few
CASSEARQSSGNLAKNIQYF
TGTGCCAGCAGTGAAGCGCGGCAGTCTAGCGGAAATCTAGCCAAAAACATTCAGTACTTC
>TRBJ2-1|TRBV29-1|TRBD1|few
CSVDPRQGQISYNEQFF
TGCAGCGTTGACCCTCGGCAGGGACAGATCTCCTACAATGAGCAGTTCTTC
>TRBJ2-7|TRBV7-9|TRBD2|few
CASSLEGGTISYEQYF
TGTGCCAGCAGCTTAGAGGGAGGGACCATCTCCTACGAGCAGTACTTC
>TRBJ2-4|TRBV6-1|.|many
CASSEATLDIQYF
TGTGCCAGCAGTGAAGCTACCCTTGATATTCAGTACTTC
>TRBJ2-1|TRBV11-2|.|few
CASSSGSSSYNEQFF
TGTGCCAGCAGCTCCGGTTCTAGCTCCTACAATGAGCAGTTCTTC
>TRBJ2-3|TRBV18|.|many
CASRRTDTQYF
TGTGCCAGCAGGCGCACAGATACGCAGTATTTT
>TRBJ2-5|TRBV15|.|many
CATSSWAGEETQYF
TGTGCCACCAGCAGTTGGGCCGGTGAAGAGACCCAGTACTTC
>TRBJ1-5|TRBV20-1|.|few
CSARDQAVVGQPQHF
TGCAGTGCTAGAGATCAGGCGGTAGTAGGCCAGCCCCAGCATTTT
>TRBJ2-5|TRBV9|.|.
CASSVDPQETQYF
TGTGCCAGCAGCGTAGATCCACAAGAGACCCAGTACTTC
>TRBJ2-2|TRBV5-5|TRBD2|many
CASSSSSGSVTGELFF
TGTGCCAGCAGCTCCTCTAGCGGGAGTGTCACCGGGGAGCTGTTTTTT
>TRBJ1-2|TRBV5-1|TRBD1|many
CASSLGTGLDGYYGYTF
TGCGCCAGCAGCTTGGGGACAGGACTAGACGGCTACTATGGCTACACCTTC
>TRBJ2-7|TRBV3-1|.|.
CASSQELPSYEQYF
TGTGCCAGCAGCCAAGAACTCCCTAGCTACGAGCAGTACTTC
>TRBJ1-4|TRBV4-1|.|.
CASSQSATNEKLFF
TGCGCCAGCAGCCAAAGTGCAACTAATGAAAAACTGTTTTTT
>TRBJ2-1|TRBV7-9|TRBD2|.
CASSPGGAYTGNEQFF
TGTGCCAGCAGCCCGGGAGGGGCCTACACGGGGAATGAGCAGTTCTTC
>TRBJ1-2|TRBV28|.|.
CASEGGNYGYTF
TGTGCCAGCGAGGGCGGCAACTATGGCTACACCTTC
>TRBJ2-3|TRBV5-4|TRBD2|many
CASSHPMTSGRVTDTQYF
TGTGCCAGCAGCCATCCGATGACTAGCGGGAGGGTAACAGATACGCAGTATTTT
>TRBJ1-1|TRBV6-6|.|.
CASSFPASTEAFF
TGTGCCAGCAGTTTCCCGGCGAGCACTGAAGCTTTCTTT
>TRBJ2-7|TRBV7-2|.|.
CASSPTWAYEQYF
TGTGCCAGCAGCCCGACTTGGGCCTACGAGCAGTACTTC
>TRBJ2-1|TRBV11-2|TRBD2|many
CASSTLAGGSYNEQFF
TGTGCCAGCAGCACCCTAGCGGGAGGCTCCTACAATGAGCAGTTCTTC
>TRBJ2-2|TRBV7-8|.|many
CASSSLRGRAGELFF
TGTGCCAGCAGCTCCCTCAGGGGCAGGGCCGGGGAGCTGTTTTTT
>TRBJ1-2|TRBV7-9|.|many
CASSDAIYGYTF
TGTGCCAGCAGTGACGCGATCTATGGCTACACCTTC
>TRBJ2-7|TRBV12-3/TRBV12-4|TRBD1|.
CASSPFGQAFRSQYF
TGTGCCAGCAGTCCCTTCGGACAGGCCTTTCGGTCGCAGTACTTC
>TRBJ1-2|TRBV7-9|.|.
CASSLEGTHYGYTF
TGTGCCAGCAGCTTAGAGGGGACCCATTATGGCTACACCTTC
>TRBJ2-5|TRBV2|TRBD2|.
CASRGREGLETQYF
TGTGCCAGCAGGGGGCGGGAGGGCCTGGAGACCCAGTACTTC
>TRBJ2-3|TRBV4-1|.|.
CASSQGGLAVESTDTQYF
TGCGCCAGCAGCCAAGGGGGATTAGCGGTGGAGTCCACAGATACGCAGTATTTT
>TRBJ2-7|TRBV27|TRBD2|many
CASGPSGGAPYEQYF
TGTGCCAGCGGGCCCTCCGGGGGGGCTCCCTACGAGCAGTACTTC
>TRBJ2-7|TRBV5-1|TRBD2|few
CASSILAGADEQYF
TGCGCCAGCAGCATACTAGCGGGTGCTGATGAGCAGTACTTC
>TRBJ1-5|TRBV19|.|.
CASSIQASQPQHF
TGTGCCAGTAGTATACAGGCCAGTCAGCCCCAGCATTTT
>TRBJ2-5|TRBV18|.|many
CASSPRYPETQYF
TGTGCCAGCTCACCACGGTATCCTGAGACCCAGTACTTC
>TRBJ2-6|TRBV4-1|.|once
CASSPGKLNSGANVLTF
TGCGCCAGCAGCCCCGGGAAACTTAACTCTGGGGCCAACGTCCTGACTTTC
>TRBJ2-5|TRBV3-1|.|.
CASSHGRNQETQYF
TGTGCCAGCAGCCACGGGCGGAACCAAGAGACCCAGTACTTC
>TRBJ2-1|TRBV11-2|TRBD2|few
CASSLGGGRAKNEQFF
TGTGCCAGCAGCTTAGGTGGGGGGAGGGCCAAAAATGAGCAGTTCTTC